The rows below give T cell receptor beta chains drawn from one sample of a study of T cell responses to AZD1222 COVID-19 vaccine. Method: immunoSEQ multiplex PCR; TCRdb's copy keeps in-frame clones and lacks some. The table includes about 86,000 clones, under 95% detected once. Specimen: peripheral blood, collected on day 0 of AZD1222 vaccination. The source is an adult in good health. CDR3s include the opening cysteine and the closing phenylalanine or tryptophan. The D gene is left open where the match is weak. Rows may omit the clone size; those that give it use once, few, many or a size class.

D gene: .; clone size: .; V gene: TRBV9; J gene: TRBJ1-3; CDR3 DNA: TGTGCCAGCAGCGTCAGGGGTTCTTCTGGAAACACCATATATTTT; CDR3 protein: CASSVRGSSGNTIYF
D gene: .; clone size: .; V gene: TRBV7-9; J gene: TRBJ2-1; CDR3 DNA: TGTGCCAGCCAACCAGCATCGGGGGCCCATGAGCAGTTCTTC; CDR3 protein: CASQPASGAHEQFF
D gene: .; clone size: once; V gene: TRBV29-1; J gene: TRBJ1-5; CDR3 DNA: TGCAGCGTCCGACAGGGCAATCAGCCCCAGCATTTT; CDR3 protein: CSVRQGNQPQHF
D gene: TRBD1; clone size: once; V gene: TRBV9; J gene: TRBJ2-3; CDR3 DNA: TGTGCCAGCAGCGTAGGACAGGGCACCACAGATACGCAGTATTTT; CDR3 protein: CASSVGQGTTDTQYF
D gene: .; clone size: .; V gene: TRBV9; J gene: TRBJ1-6; CDR3 DNA: TGTGCCAGCAGCGCGAGCTCCTATAATTCACCCCTCCACTTT; CDR3 protein: CASSASSYNSPLHF
D gene: TRBD1; clone size: once; V gene: TRBV27; J gene: TRBJ2-3; CDR3 DNA: TGTGCCAGCAGTCTCTGGGACAGGGGGCTCTCAGATACGCAGTATTTT; CDR3 protein: CASSLWDRGLSDTQYF
D gene: TRBD2; clone size: .; V gene: TRBV24-1; J gene: TRBJ2-1; CDR3 DNA: TGTGCCACCAGTGATTTGCCCGCTAGCGGGCATATTAAGAGCAATGAGCAGTTCTTC; CDR3 protein: CATSDLPASGHIKSNEQFF
D gene: .; clone size: .; V gene: TRBV7-9; J gene: TRBJ2-1; CDR3 DNA: TGTGCCAGCAGCTTAGACAATGAGCAGTTCTTC; CDR3 protein: CASSLDNEQFF
D gene: .; clone size: .; V gene: TRBV28; J gene: TRBJ1-1; CDR3 DNA: TGTGCCAGCAGTTTAATTGGTAGAGTGGAGTCTGAAGCTTTCTTT; CDR3 protein: CASSLIGRVESEAFF
D gene: .; clone size: once; V gene: TRBV12-3/TRBV12-4; J gene: TRBJ1-6; CDR3 DNA: TGTGCCAGCAGTATCCAGGGTCAATCACCCCTCCACTTT; CDR3 protein: CASSIQGQSPLHF
D gene: TRBD1; clone size: .; V gene: TRBV28; J gene: TRBJ2-5; CDR3 DNA: TGTGCCAGCGTTAGATGGCAGGGGGCTTGGGAGACCCAGTACTTC; CDR3 protein: CASVRWQGAWETQYF
D gene: .; clone size: .; V gene: TRBV2; J gene: TRBJ2-7; CDR3 DNA: TGTGCCAGCAGTGTTGACCGGGGGTTCTACGAGCAGTACTTC; CDR3 protein: CASSVDRGFYEQYF
D gene: .; clone size: .; V gene: TRBV7-2; J gene: TRBJ1-5; CDR3 DNA: TGTGCCAGCAGCTTAGAGGGGCAGGGCCATCAGCCCCAGCATTTT; CDR3 protein: CASSLEGQGHQPQHF
D gene: .; clone size: .; V gene: TRBV27; J gene: TRBJ1-2; CDR3 DNA: TGTGCCAGCAGTCCGCAGGGTAGCTATGGCTACACCTTC; CDR3 protein: CASSPQGSYGYTF